This passage covers 22 T cell receptor beta chains from one sample sequenced in a study of blood T cell repertoires in COVID-19 (dated by TCRdb to about 2020). The library was made by the immunoSEQ multiplex PCR assay. Held by TCRdb, this immuneACCESS table contains in-frame sequences only and omits some clones. Under half of the omission traces to an unresolved V gene where checked; the cause of the rest is unknown. In this sample the table shows some 120,000 clones, 75% to 95% of which occur a single time. Of the sample, 1.8% is held by the ten largest clones. The source material was peripheral blood. The receptor set was obtained from a human donor with active COVID-19. The donor label of this sample is uncertain.

V and J are TRBV4-2 and TRBJ1-6; perhaps TRBD1 as D (5 bases). Deletions cut 1 base from V and 7 bases from J, with 11 bases between. CDR1 LGHNA and CDR2 YNFKEQ come from the germline V gene. The CDR3 consists of 15 residues. For the CDR3, the DNA is TGTGCCAGCAGCCAAGCGCAGGGATGGAATTCACCCCTCCACTTT. Protein product: CASSQAQGWNSPLHF.

V gene TRBV29-1 combines with J gene TRBJ1-2, with no clear D. The V gene's germline CDR1 is SQVTM and CDR2 ANQGSEA. The CDR3 spans 13 residues. Trimming removed 3 bases from V and 0 bases from J, with 8 bases in between. CDR3 coding DNA: TGCAGCGTTGACCTCAGCGCTAACTATGGCTACACCTTC. Translation gives CSVDLSANYGYTF.

The genes are TRBV12-3 or TRBV12-4 and TRBJ2-3; no reliable D call. This CDR3 contains 11 residues. Trimming cost V 3 bases and J 7 bases, with 5 bases left between them. The CDR3 is CASSFINTQYF. CDR3 bases: TGTGCCAGCAGTTTTATAAATACGCAGTATTTT.

This clone showed up just once. V gene TRBV7-2 combines with J gene TRBJ2-5, with 9 bases that match TRBD1. CDR3 length equals 14 residues. The germline gives CDR1 SGHTA, CDR2 FQGNSA. V lost 4 bases to trimming and J lost 5 bases; unmatched junction nucleotides: 5. For the CDR3, the DNA is TGTGCCAGCAGCTGGGGGGGACAGGGTGAGACCCAGTACTTC. Translating gives CASSWGGQGETQYF.

The chain combines TRBV18 with TRBJ1-6; 7 bases line up with TRBD1. The CDR3 runs to 15 residues. The germline CDR1 and CDR2 sequences are KGHSH and LQKENI. V lost 3 bases to trimming and J lost 7 bases; unmatched junction nucleotides: 6. The CDR3 DNA follows: TGTGCCAGCTCACCTAGGGGACAGCTCAATTCACCCCTCCACTTT. It specifies CASSPRGQLNSPLHF.

The CDR3 sequence is CASRYDRGTEAFF. The CDR3 DNA is TGTGCCAGCAGATACGACAGGGGCACTGAAGCTTTCTTT. The chain links TRBV28 to TRBJ1-1; 8 nucleotides align to TRBD1. The V segment lost 6 bases and the J segment 4 bases; nucleotides outside the gene matches: 4. This CDR3 contains 13 residues. The V gene's germline CDR1 is MDHEN and CDR2 SYDVKM.

The CDR3 DNA reads as TGTGCCAGCAGTTTATTCTCTATCGGGACAAGGAACACCGGGGAGCTGTTTTTT. Encoded protein: CASSLFSIGTRNTGELFF. The chain is built from TRBV27 and TRBJ2-2, with D maybe TRBD1 (6 bases). This CDR3 has 18 amino acids. With 1 base removed from V and 1 base from J, the gap between germline ends came to 16 bases. Germline CDR1 is MNHEY and CDR2 is SMNVEV (reference sequence).

The rearrangement links TRBV6-2 or TRBV6-3 to TRBJ2-7, with D tentatively TRBD2 (5 bases). Germline loops: CDR1 MNHEY, CDR2 SVGEGT. The length of the CDR3 is 14 residues. Trimming left V 4 bases short and J 2 bases short, with 12 bases between. CDR3 in DNA: TGTGCCAGCAGTTTCCCCGCCGGGACCTACGAGCAGTACTTC. Translating it yields CASSFPAGTYEQYF.

This chain uses TRBV27 with TRBJ2-3; D is possibly TRBD1 (5 bases). The V gene lost 9 bases and the J gene lost 3 bases, with 13 bases spanning the gap. Germline V gene data show CDR1 as MNHEY and CDR2 as SMNVEV (reference sequence). The CDR3 is 13 residues long. CDR3 DNA sequence: TGTGCCAGTAACGTCCAGGGAACAGATACGCAGTATTTT. It is translated as CASNVQGTDTQYF.

CDR3 region: CASSLAGTGYNSPLHF. The CDR3 DNA follows: TGTGCCAGCAGTTTAGCCGGGACAGGATATAATTCACCCCTCCACTTT. V is TRBV27 and J is TRBJ1-6, with 8 bases fitting TRBD1. This CDR3 comprises 16 residues. Germline loops: CDR1 MNHEY, CDR2 SMNVEV (reference sequence). Trimming took 2 bases from V and 4 from J; bases not matched to a gene: 4.

The CDR3, as DNA: TGCAGCGTTGAAGGCCCCATGGGGACTAGCGGGCAAGAGCAGTTCTTC. Translation: CSVEGPMGTSGQEQFF. V and J are TRBV29-1 and TRBJ2-1, with 12 bases identical to TRBD2. With 1 base clipped from V and 10 bases from J, the junction kept 11 bases outside the gene matches. CDR3 length equals 16 residues. CDR1 and CDR2 from the germline V gene are SQVTM and ANQGSEA.

Written as DNA, the CDR3 is TGTGCCAGCAGCTTGACGGGGACAGGGGTTGAGACCCAGTACTTC. This gives the protein CASSLTGTGVETQYF. V usage is TRBV7-2 and J usage is TRBJ2-5; 10 nucleotides align to TRBD1. This CDR3 spans 15 amino acids. Germline CDR1 and CDR2: SGHTA and FQGNSA. Unmatched junction bases numbered 6, after V lost 3 bases and J lost 5 bases.

The chain combines TRBV4-3 with TRBJ2-3; D call uncertain. Trimming stripped 0 bases from V and 2 bases from J, with 9 bases between. Per the germline V gene, CDR1 is LGHNA and CDR2 is YSLEER. This CDR3 has 15 amino acids. The CDR3 nucleotides are TGCGCCAGCAGCCAAGATCGCCGGGTCACAGATACGCAGTATTTT. Amino acid sequence: CASSQDRRVTDTQYF.

V usage is TRBV6-5 and J usage is TRBJ1-1, with 7 bases matching TRBD1. The CDR3 is 15 amino acids. Per the germline V gene, CDR1 is MNHEY and CDR2 is SVGAGI. V shed 2 bases, J shed 4 bases, and the junction held 7 bases outside the gene matches. DNA of the CDR3: TGTGCCAGCAGTTACACCAACAGGGGCGGCACTGAAGCTTTCTTT. This gives the protein CASSYTNRGGTEAFF.

CDR3: CASSQRDYRPQTQYF. The CDR3 coding sequence is TGTGCCAGCAGTCAACGGGACTATCGTCCGCAGACCCAGTACTTC. This chain uses TRBV6-2 or TRBV6-3 with TRBJ2-5, with 7 bases matching TRBD2. The germline V gene has CDR1 MNHEY and CDR2 SVGEGT. CDR3 size: 15 residues. After removal of 5 bases from V and 6 bases from J, the junction contained 12 bases not matched to a gene.

The V gene is TRBV9, the J gene TRBJ1-1; D perhaps matches TRBD1 (5 bases). Per germline, CDR1 SGDLS and CDR2 YYNGEE. V dropped 3 bases and J dropped 4 bases, with 22 bases sitting between them. CDR3 size: 17 residues. The CDR3 bases are TGTGCCAGCAGCGCTCTAACGGGGAGGGGAGTCTCCACTGAAGCTTTCTTT. It yields the protein CASSALTGRGVSTEAFF.

The chain uses TRBV5-6 and TRBJ2-1; a weak D match, TRBD2 (6 bases). Germline-derived CDR1 and CDR2 are SGHDT and YYEEEE. The V end was cut by 4 bases, the J end by 6 bases, with 20 bases between. This CDR3 has 16 residues. The DNA for the CDR3 is TGTGCCAGCAGCGAAGACTATGGGGGAGGAGGCAATGAGCAGTTCTTC. It codes for CASSEDYGGGGNEQFF. Full variable domain (remainder filled in from reference TRBV5-6 and TRBJ2-1): DAGVTQSPTHLIKTRGQQVTLRCSPKSGHDTVSWYQQALGQGPQFIFQYYEEEERQRGNFPDRFSGHQFPNYSSELNVNALLLGDSALYLCASSEDYGGGGNEQFFGPGTRLTVL.

V is TRBV5-1 and J is TRBJ1-2; a weak D match, TRBD1 (6 bases). This CDR3 spans 15 amino acids. V gave up 4 bases and J gave up 5 bases, with 18 bases separating them. Germline CDR1 SGHRS, CDR2 YFSETQ. CDR3 coding DNA: TGCGCCAGCAGCGTCGGTGACACAGGGCGTTATGGCTACACCTTC. This sequence encodes CASSVGDTGRYGYTF.

The V call is TRBV7-8, the J call TRBJ2-7, with a weak D call TRBD1 (7 bases). Germline lookup yields CDR1 SGHVS and CDR2 FQNEAQ. Trimming stripped 1 base from V and 2 bases from J, with 18 bases between. CDR3 size: 17 residues. Here the CDR3 reads CASSLVGGGTDAYEQYF. CDR3 in DNA: TGTGCCAGCAGCTTAGTCGGTGGCGGGACAGATGCCTACGAGCAGTACTTC.

J is TRBJ2-2 and V is TRBV2, with a tentative D call TRBD1 (8 bases). V gave up 6 bases and J gave up 6 bases, with 20 bases separating them. Germline CDR1 is SNHLY and CDR2 is FYNNEI. The CDR3 runs to 16 residues. CDR3 in DNA: TGTGCCAGCAGCCTTGGGGGGGCCAGGGGGCCCGGGGAGCTGTTTTTT. It yields the protein CASSLGGARGPGELFF. Together with reference TRBV2 and TRBJ2-2, the CDR3 gives the full variable domain: EPEVTQTPSHQVTQMGQEVILRCVPISNHLYFYWYRQILGQKVEFLVSFYNNEISEKSEIFDDQFSVERPDGSNFTLKIRSTKLEDSAMYFCASSLGGARGPGELFFGEGSRLTVL.

The chain employs TRBV7-2 and TRBJ2-7; 9 nucleotides match TRBD2. With 2 bases clipped from V and 5 bases from J, the junction kept 7 bases outside the gene matches. This CDR3 spans 15 amino acids. The germline CDR1 and CDR2 sequences are SGHTA and FQGNSA. CDR3 DNA sequence: TGTGCCAGCAGCTTACTTCGCGGGGGGGCAAACGAGCAGTACTTC. Encoded protein: CASSLLRGGANEQYF.

The chain recombines TRBV11-2 with TRBJ2-7; tentative D call: TRBD1 (5 bases). Germline CDR1 and CDR2: SGHAT and FQNNGV. The length of the CDR3 is 13 residues. Trimming stripped 4 bases from V and 3 bases from J, with 10 bases between. This CDR3 is CASSSTEFYEQYF. The DNA for the CDR3 is TGTGCCAGCAGCTCGACAGAATTCTACGAGCAGTACTTC.